This T cell receptor beta chain was obtained from a study of blood T cell repertoires in COVID-19. Study overall: COVID-19 samples collected from the United States, Italy and Spain covered acute and convalescent phases. From T cells, B-cell-depleted T cells, or PBMCs came the material, which was cDNA or gDNA.

In the source study's methods: Amplification of reference gene primers provided the estimated nucleated cell counts. Assay used: immunoSEQ multiplex PCR; TCRdb lists only in-frame clones, some missing. Clonal size and the V and J genes are those of that table, whereas D and trimming came from the DNA. The repertoire holds approximately 170,000 clones, with approximately 79% as singletons. This clone was counted many times. Germline loops: CDR1 SGDLS, CDR2 YYNGEE. The ends lost 0 bases at V and 12 bases at J; junction bases unmatched: 8. This CDR3 is built from 14 residues. This sequence joins TRBV9 and TRBJ2-7, with TRBD2 identical over 11 bases. Specimen: peripheral blood. The sequence derives from a woman at least 80 years old with acute or convalescent COVID-19. CDR3 region: CASSVGLAGGPGYF. The CDR3 DNA follows: TGTGCCAGCAGCGTAGGCTTAGCGGGAGGGCCCGGGTACTTC.